The 18 T cell receptor beta chains given below trace back to one sample, sequenced in a study of T cells in Graves' hyperthyroidism and ophthalmopathy. Researchers amplified the TCR beta CDR3 regions from RNA transcripts. When the TCR CDR3 underwent first-round RT-PCR, the HTBI primer set was used. One entry per CDR3 protein results from TCRdb running MiXCR on the multiplex PCR reads. The profile covers 530,000 or so distinct CDR3 sequences, with 15% to 20% appearing a single time and 17% taken by the ten largest. Sample: blood. The receptors derive from a woman under 30 with Graves' ophthalmopathy.

The gene calls are TRBV19 and TRBJ1-5; no reliable D call. Germline lookup yields CDR1 LNHDA and CDR2 SQIVND (reference sequence). CDR3 size: 13 residues. The V gene lost 1 base and the J gene lost 5 bases, with 6 bases spanning the gap. The CDR3 sequence is CASSIVGHQPQHF. In nucleotides, the CDR3 is TGTGCCAGTAGTATAGTTGGGCATCAGCCCCAGCATTTT.

This clonotype was observed many times. This chain joins TRBV2 and TRBJ2-5; 10 nucleotides match TRBD1. The CDR3 totals 15 residues. The V and J ends lost 6 bases and 1 base, in that order; junction bases with no gene match: 5. CDR1 and CDR2 (germline): SNHLY, FYNNEI. The CDR3, as DNA: TGTGCCAGCAGGGGGACAGGGGCCGCCCAAGAGACCCAGTACTTC. Amino acid sequence: CASRGTGAAQETQYF. The full variable domain, with the rest looked up from reference TRBV2 and TRBJ2-5, is EPEVTQTPSHQVTQMGQEVILRCVPISNHLYFYWYRQILGQKVEFLVSFYNNEISEKSEIFDDQFSVERPDGSNFTLKIRSTKLEDSAMYFCASRGTGAAQETQYFGPGTRLLVL.

A note on this clonotype: A much larger clone differs from this one at a single base, so this may be a read error. The chain employs TRBV11-1 and TRBJ2-7, with 10 nucleotides matching TRBD1. The CDR3 extends over 16 amino acids. The junction had 4 bases not matched to a gene; V was cut back by 0 bases and J by 2 bases. Germline lookup yields CDR1 SGHAT and CDR2 FQDESV (reference sequence). The CDR3 DNA follows: TGTGCCAGCAGCTTAGCTGGGGGGACAGGGGCCTACGAGCAGTACTTC. Translated: CASSLAGGTGAYEQYF.

There are a few counts of this clonotype. The genes are TRBV7-2 and TRBJ1-1; TRBD1 aligns across 8 bases. CDR3 length: 13 amino acids. V shed 3 bases and J 11 bases; nucleotides not matched to a gene: 8. Germline lookup yields CDR1 SGHTA and CDR2 FQGNSA. CDR3 nucleotide sequence: TGTGCCAGCAGCTTTTCAGGGGGCGTCGGGGCTTTCTTT. It is translated as CASSFSGGVGAFF.

This clonotype was seen many times. The V call is TRBV28, the J call TRBJ1-5, with D unresolved. CDR1 is MDHEN and CDR2 is SYDVKM in the germline V gene. The V end lost 6 bases, the J end lost 9 bases, and 21 bases lay between the germline ends. This CDR3 spans 15 amino acids. DNA for the CDR3: TGTGCCAGCAGAACCACGGACGGATTGATGAGGCCCCAGCATTTT. Residues: CASRTTDGLMRPQHF.

The chain links TRBV12-3 or TRBV12-4 to TRBJ1-4; D not certain. V lost 4 bases and J lost 7, with 10 bases in between. The CDR3 loop spans 13 amino acids. CDR3 in amino acids: CASSWNLGEKLFF. DNA of the CDR3: TGTGCCAGCAGTTGGAACTTGGGTGAAAAACTGTTTTTT.

This clonotype was observed once. The chain employs TRBV5-6 and TRBJ1-1, with 11 nucleotides matching TRBD1. Germline V lookup: CDR1 SGHDT, CDR2 YYEEEE. This CDR3 region has 16 residues. Losses at the gene ends were 4 bases for V and 4 bases for J; bases not matched to a gene: 9. The CDR3 loop is CASSLGTGGKGTEAFF. The CDR3 DNA follows: TGTGCCAGCAGCCTGGGGACAGGGGGGAAAGGCACTGAAGCTTTCTTT.

This clonotype was counted ten times or more. The J gene is TRBJ2-2, the V gene TRBV6-1, with 8 bases matching TRBD2. Germline assignment: CDR1 MNHNS and CDR2 SASEGT. There are 17 residues in the CDR3. V was clipped by 5 bases and J by 0 bases; unmatched bases: 8. CDR3 in DNA: TGTGCCAGCAGTCCGATAGCGGGACCAGCGAACACCGGGGAGCTGTTTTTT. Its translation is CASSPIAGPANTGELFF.

The genes are TRBV6-1 and TRBJ2-1, with a tentative D call TRBD2 (6 bases). The CDR3 covers 14 residues. The germline CDR1 and CDR2 sequences are MNHNS and SASEGT. With 10 bases removed from V and 3 bases from J, the gap between germline ends came to 16 bases. CDR3 protein: CATILPGLYNEQFF. In DNA, the CDR3 is TGTGCCACAATTTTACCGGGACTCTACAATGAGCAGTTCTTC.

This clonotype was recorded a few times. V gene TRBV19 combines with J gene TRBJ2-7, with TRBD1 matching over 8 bases. CDR1 LNHDA and CDR2 SQIVND come from the germline V gene (reference sequence). J gave up 6 bases and V 5 bases, and 6 bases lay outside the gene matches. This CDR3 has 13 amino acids. The CDR3 DNA sequence: TGTGCCAGTAGTTCGATACAGGGGGGCGAGCAGTACTTC. This translates into CASSSIQGGEQYF.

The chain links TRBV6-5 to TRBJ2-1; TRBD2 matches 10 bases. CDR1 is MNHEY and CDR2 is SVGAGI in the germline V gene. V was clipped by 0 bases and J by 9 bases; unmatched bases: 2. The CDR3 extends over 14 amino acids. CDR3 sequence (DNA): TGTGCCAGCAGTTACTCGCGGACTAGCGGTGAGCAGTTCTTC. Its translation is CASSYSRTSGEQFF.

V gene TRBV6-5 combines with J gene TRBJ2-3, with a weak D call TRBD2 (6 bases). Trimming removed 0 bases from V and 5 bases from J, with 12 bases in between. Germline CDR1 and CDR2: MNHEY and SVGAGI. The CDR3 contains 15 residues. The CDR3 region is CASSYSVPGLDTQYF. In DNA, the CDR3 is TGTGCCAGCAGTTACTCGGTTCCGGGACTAGATACGCAGTATTTT.

This clonotype was picked up a small number of times. In nucleotides, the CDR3 is TGTGCCATCAGTGGGGCTAGCGGGAGGGCCGGTGAGCAGTTCTTC. Protein product: CAISGASGRAGEQFF. The V gene is TRBV10-3, the J gene TRBJ2-1; 12 bases are shared with TRBD2. J lost 9 bases, V lost 4 bases, and 7 bases had no gene match. CDR1 is ENHRY and CDR2 is SYGVKD in the germline V gene. The CDR3 contains 15 residues.

This clonotype was observed a handful of times. The V gene is TRBV20-1, the J gene TRBJ1-6; D is undetermined. The CDR3 totals 11 residues. Per germline, CDR1 DFQATT and CDR2 SNEGSKA (reference sequence). Deletions cut 3 bases from V and 8 bases from J, with 5 bases between. The CDR3 loop is CSARLDSPLHF. The CDR3 coding sequence is TGCAGTGCTAGGTTGGATTCACCCCTCCACTTT.

This clonotype was recorded at least ten times. The rearrangement joins TRBV7-8 to TRBJ2-1, with D perhaps TRBD1 (5 bases). This CDR3 has 20 amino acids. Trimming pared 5 bases from V and 5 bases from J, leaving 31 bases between. Germline V lookup: CDR1 SGHVS, CDR2 FQNEAQ. In nucleotides, the CDR3 is TGTGCCAGCAGCAAAAAGCTCCATCCGGGCAGGACAATCGTACACAATGAGCAGTTCTTC. The encoded protein is CASSKKLHPGRTIVHNEQFF.

This rearrangement joins TRBV6-1 to TRBJ2-4; D possibly uses TRBD1 or TRBD2 (5 bases each). The CDR3 totals 13 residues. Germline V lookup: CDR1 MNHNS, CDR2 SASEGT. Trimming pared 6 bases from V and 6 bases from J, leaving 12 bases between. This CDR3 reads CASSLRDGNIQYF. The CDR3 nucleotides are TGTGCCAGCAGCCTCCGGGACGGAAACATTCAGTACTTC.

V is TRBV5-1 and J is TRBJ2-2, with D unresolved. Germline-derived CDR1 and CDR2 are SGHRS and YFSETQ. This CDR3 has 14 amino acids. Between the trimmed V and J ends, which lost 3 bases and 0 bases, there was a span of 6 bases. The CDR3 reads CASSWPSNTGELFF. In DNA, the CDR3 is TGCGCCAGCAGCTGGCCCTCGAACACCGGGGAGCTGTTTTTT.

The chain couples TRBV9 to TRBJ2-7; no reliable D call. The CDR3 has 14 residues. Germline loops: CDR1 SGDLS, CDR2 YYNGEE. The germline V and J ends were trimmed by 2 bases and 0 bases, with 9 bases remaining between them. CDR3 sequence reads: CASSVDLSSYEQYF. Here the CDR3 DNA reads TGTGCCAGCAGCGTCGACCTGAGCTCCTACGAGCAGTACTTC. Full variable domain (outside the CDR3, taken from reference TRBV9 and TRBJ2-7): DSGVTQTPKHLITATGQRVTLRCSPRSGDLSVYWYQQSLDQGLQFLIQYYNGEERAKGNILERFSAQQFPDLHSELNLSSLELGDSALYFCASSVDLSSYEQYFGPGTRLTVT.